The entry below gives a single TCR beta chain sequence along with its context. This clone has more than one count but fewer than ten. What antigen it recognizes has not been identified. No base-level quality is on record; no much larger clone is a single base apart. Patients with autoimmune disease history or receiving systemic immunosuppression were excluded from the trial. Peripheral blood for TCR sequencing was drawn from every dose cohort at baseline, at cycle 4 day 1 and at cycle 7 day 1. Samples came from an open-label, multicenter, first-in-human phase I dose-escalation trial of ivuxolimab. Adults with locally advanced or metastatic melanoma, renal cell, hepatocellular, or head and neck squamous cell carcinoma were enrolled in the trial. CD4+ and CD8+ T cells were sorted separately from peripheral blood before TCR sequencing. The germline V gene supplies CDR1 LGHNA and CDR2 YSLEER. Including cysteine and phenylalanine, the CDR3 has 17 amino acids. CDR3 DNA only is kept here, 51 bases in frame from base 1. After removal of 0 bases from V and 9 bases from J, the junction retains 10 bases not matched to a gene.

The data originate from a study of OX40 agonist ivuxolimab in advanced cancers. Turning to the overall study: Ivuxolimab was a fully human IgG2 agonistic monoclonal antibody targeting the costimulatory receptor OX40 (CD134). Intravenous ivuxolimab was administered to patients every 2 weeks at six dose levels: 0.01, 0.1, 0.3, 1.5, 3 and 10 mg/kg. Of the approximately 54 patients in dose escalation, about 20 had hepatocellular carcinoma, about 15 had melanoma, 9 had renal cell carcinoma and 9 had head and neck cancer. A male proportion of roughly 80% and a mean age of approximately 58 years, ranging from about 20 to 80, were recorded for the dose-escalation cohort. Prior anti-PD-1, anti-PD-L1 or anti-CTLA-4 therapy was permitted, and checkpoint inhibitors had been received by about 36% of dose-escalation patients. Three dose-escalation patients achieved partial responses, one with hepatocellular carcinoma and two with cutaneous melanoma. The purpose of peripheral TCRbeta sequencing was to test whether ivuxolimab changed TCR sequence diversity and led to clonal T-cell expansion. The paper covers the monotherapy dose-escalation part of the phase I ivuxolimab trial, which included N ≈ 54 patients.

Broad study findings and their caveats: Low levels of normalized T-cell clonal expansion were also seen in some patients who did not respond. After ivuxolimab, expanded clones were on average more numerous among CD8+ T cells than among CD4+ T cells. In partial responders in the 0.1-3.0 mg/kg groups, normalized peripheral clonal expansion was found to be among the lowest, especially among CD8+ T cells. Antigen specificity was not determined for the clonally expanded peripheral T cells. At doses of 0.1 to 3.0 mg/kg, clonal expansion of both CD4+ and CD8+ T cells in blood was seen between baseline and week 6.

To sequence the TCRbeta CDR3 region, genomic DNA was isolated from the sorted cells. The immunoSEQ Assay was used to sequence the TCRbeta CDR3 regions. TCRdb's version of the immuneACCESS table is confined to in-frame rearrangements and falls short of the full clone set. An unresolved V gene accounts for under half of the shortfall where checked; the remainder is of unknown origin. The table for this sample lists under 85,000 clones; 87% of them were counted only once. Of the sample, around 0.54% is held by the ten largest clones. Sample: CD4+ or CD8+ T cells sorted from blood, taken in a trial of the OX40 agonist ivuxolimab. This TCR came from an adult with an advanced solid tumor such as melanoma, head and neck, liver or kidney cancer. This chain is built from TRBV4-3 and TRBJ1-6, with 8 central nucleotides matching TRBD1. The bases read TGCGCCAGCAGCCAAGAGGGAGGGCAGGGGGCATCTTCACCCCTCCACTTT. It codes for CASSQEGGQGASSPLHF.